The T cell receptor beta chain described here comes from a study of T cell responses to AZD1222 COVID-19 vaccine. Study information: Analysis merged second doses at about 4 or about 12 weeks.

The study's findings and limits: Donors were mostly white British, more females; clonal diversity possibly underestimated.

J lost 0 bases, V lost 7 bases, and 5 bases had no gene match. This CDR3 spans 14 amino acids. Germline V lookup: CDR1 LNHDA, CDR2 SQIVND (reference sequence). Only one count was recorded for this clone. Its antigen is unidentified. Data came from immunoSEQ multiplex PCR; TCRdb stores just in-frame clones and leaves some out. This sample has roughly 20,000 clones, with 70% to 85% found just once. Specimen: peripheral blood, collected on day 0 of AZD1222 vaccination. The sequence came from an adult in good health. The chain joins TRBV19 to TRBJ2-7, with TRBD1 matching 8 bases. CDR3 in DNA: TGTGCCAGTACTCGGACAGGGAGCTCCTACGAGCAGTACTTC. Translation gives CASTRTGSSYEQYF.